Listed here are 27 T cell receptor beta chains from one sample, sequenced in a study of CXCR3-negative and CXCR3-positive naive CD8 T cells. Their specific antigens are unknown. Study findings and constraints: TRB CDR3 hydrophobicity was greater in CXCR3-positive naive cells than in CXCR3-negative naive cells.

In preparing the TRB cDNA libraries, 5' RACE with UMI labels was used. After re-calling the 5' RACE reads, TCRdb lists one entry per CDR3 protein, DNA absent. The clone table shows around 160,000 distinct CDR3 sequences, with the ten largest holding 0.25% to 0.3%. The sequencing input was naive CXCR3+ CD8+ T cells from blood. Documented subset: CD45RO-CCR7+CD27+CD95- naive CD8+ T cells expressing CXCR3 (TNR3+). The receptors stem from a human donor in good health. Some clones in this sample may be carry-over from other donors' samples.

This sequence joins TRBV5-4 and TRBJ2-1; TCRdb reports TRBD1, a call that lacks DNA to check it against. The germline V gene has CDR1 SGHNT and CDR2 YYREEE (reference sequence). The CDR3 is 13 amino acids. CDR3 amino acids: CASSWTAGNEQFF.

The chain recombines TRBV6-5 with TRBJ2-1; TCRdb selects TRBD2, and the lack of DNA leaves this call unchecked. This CDR3 spans 16 amino acids. CDR1 MNHEY and CDR2 SVGAGI come from the germline V gene. This chain's CDR3 is CASSPVPGRALGEQFF.

The chain uses TRBV13 and TRBJ2-5; TCRdb's D call of TRBD2 is untestable without DNA. In germline, CDR1 is PRHDT, CDR2 FYEKMQ (reference sequence). The CDR3 contains 16 residues. This CDR3 is CASSLRTSGLQETQYF. The variable domain in full, completed from reference TRBV13 and TRBJ2-5, reads AAGVIQSPRHLIKEKRETATLKCYPIPRHDTVYWYQQGPGQDPQFLISFYEKMQSDKGSIPDRFSAQQFSDYHSELNMSSLELGDSALYFCASSLRTSGLQETQYFGPGTRLLVL.

The V call is TRBV12-3 or TRBV12-4, the J call TRBJ2-7; lacking DNA, the TRBD1 call made by TCRdb goes unchecked. The CDR3 is 12 amino acids. The CDR3 spells CANSPPPGEQYF.

This rearrangement joins TRBV2 to TRBJ1-2; the TCRdb call, TRBD1, lacks DNA for checking. CDR1 and CDR2 from the germline V gene are SNHLY and FYNNEI. This CDR3 is built from 15 residues. The CDR3 loop is CASSERVRGDYGYTF.

The chain joins TRBV12-3 or TRBV12-4 to TRBJ2-1; TCRdb lists TRBD2, though no DNA is available to test this call. The CDR3 runs to 16 residues. CDR3 protein: CASSRPTSGPGNEQFF.

The rearrangement joins TRBV11-2 to TRBJ1-1; the D call from TCRdb, TRBD1, cannot be confirmed without DNA. The CDR3 length is 14 residues. Germline V lookup: CDR1 SGHAT, CDR2 FQNNGV. The CDR3: CASSLKGGNTEAFF.

The CDR3 reads CATSRDREANNEQFF. The rearrangement joins TRBV15 to TRBJ2-1; TCRdb indicates TRBD2, and absent DNA this call remains unverified. This CDR3 contains 15 residues. CDR1 and CDR2 (germline): LNHNV, YYDKDF (reference sequence).

The V and J genes are TRBV19 and TRBJ1-1; the D call from TCRdb, TRBD1, cannot be confirmed without DNA. CDR1 and CDR2 (germline): LNHDA, SQIVND (reference sequence). This CDR3 has 16 amino acids. The CDR3 protein is CASSWGQLQMNTEAFF.

CDR3 residues: CASSYAGGSHEQYF. This chain uses TRBV5-5 with TRBJ2-7. Germline CDR1 reads SGHKS; CDR2 reads YYEKEE (reference sequence). CDR3 length: 14 residues.

V is TRBV12-3 or TRBV12-4 and J is TRBJ1-1. This CDR3 comprises 13 residues. This CDR3 is CASSQGGGFGAFF.

The chain employs TRBV7-6 and TRBJ2-1; TCRdb names TRBD2, which stays unverified in the absence of DNA. The germline CDR1 and CDR2 sequences are SGHVS and FNYEAQ. The CDR3 is made up of 12 amino acids. The CDR3 loop reads CASSLDSHEQFF.

The chain is built from TRBV7-9 and TRBJ2-7; TCRdb picks TRBD1, but there is no DNA to check that call. The CDR3 is 13 residues long. Germline CDR1 is SEHNR and CDR2 is FQNEAQ (reference sequence). This CDR3 reads CASSRGQPYEQYF.

The J gene is TRBJ1-1, the V gene TRBV12-3 or TRBV12-4; no DNA is available, so the TRBD1 call from TCRdb remains unchecked. CDR3 size: 12 residues. The CDR3 loop is CASSFSGFEAFF.

This chain uses TRBV3-1 with TRBJ2-3. Per the germline V gene, CDR1 is LGHDT and CDR2 is YNNKEL (reference sequence). The CDR3 is 16 residues long. CDR3 residues: CASSQDTSVGTDTQYF.

CDR3 protein: CASSLNGRFNQPQHF. V gene TRBV27 combines with J gene TRBJ1-5. Germline loops: CDR1 MNHEY, CDR2 SMNVEV (reference sequence). The CDR3 loop spans 15 amino acids.

The chain couples TRBV6-4 to TRBJ2-1. The CDR3 is 16 amino acids. Germline assignment: CDR1 MRHNA and CDR2 SNTAGT. The CDR3 sequence is CASSDEAKGSYNEQFF.

This chain connects TRBV18 to TRBJ2-7; TCRdb's D gene call, TRBD2, goes unchecked for lack of DNA. Germline V gene sequence: CDR1 KGHSH, CDR2 LQKENI. The CDR3 length is 16 residues. The CDR3 reads CASSPSPGQDPYEQYF.

The chain employs TRBV7-9 and TRBJ1-1; TCRdb's D call of TRBD1 is untestable without DNA. The CDR3 has 15 residues. Per the germline V gene, CDR1 is SEHNR and CDR2 is FQNEAQ (reference sequence). The chain's CDR3 is CASSDETGGLAEAFF.

The chain uses TRBV3-1 and TRBJ2-4; TCRdb reports TRBD1, a call that lacks DNA to check it against. Germline CDR1 and CDR2: LGHDT and YNNKEL (reference sequence). The CDR3 is 16 amino acids. CDR3 protein: CASSQGAGQGENIQYF. The whole variable domain, remainder taken from reference TRBV3-1 and TRBJ2-4, is DTAVSQTPKYLVTQMGNDKSIKCEQNLGHDTMYWYKQDSKKFLKIMFSYNNKELIINETVPNRFSPKSPDKAHLNLHINSLELGDSAVYFCASSQGAGQGENIQYFGAGTRLSVL.

This rearrangement joins TRBV29-1 to TRBJ1-1. In germline, CDR1 is SQVTM, CDR2 ANQGSEA. The CDR3 length is 11 residues. CDR3 sequence: CSGTANTEAFF.

This CDR3 is CASSMDRGPLEKLFF. The gene calls are TRBV12-3 or TRBV12-4 and TRBJ1-4; TCRdb names TRBD1, which stays unverified in the absence of DNA. The CDR3 length is 15 residues.

The rearrangement uses TRBV7-2 and TRBJ2-7; TCRdb designates TRBD1, a call that cannot be tested without DNA. CDR1 and CDR2 (germline): SGHTA, FQGNSA. CDR3 size: 16 residues. The CDR3 spells CASSLGSGATVYEQYF. The full variable domain, with the rest looked up from reference TRBV7-2 and TRBJ2-7, is GAGVSQSPSNKVTEKGKDVELRCDPISGHTALYWYRQSLGQGLEFLIYFQGNSAPDKSGLPSDRFSAERTGGSVSTLTIQRTQQEDSAVYLCASSLGSGATVYEQYFGPGTRLTVT.

The chain couples TRBV29-1 to TRBJ2-1; TCRdb reports TRBD2, a call that lacks DNA to check it against. The CDR3 length is 12 residues. Germline V gives CDR1 SQVTM, CDR2 ANQGSEA. The CDR3 sequence is CSVASLGNEQFF.

The rearrangement uses TRBV15 and TRBJ1-1; there is no DNA to check the TCRdb D call of TRBD1. The CDR3 covers 14 residues. Per the germline V gene, CDR1 is LNHNV and CDR2 is YYDKDF (reference sequence). The chain's CDR3 is CATSPPGPNTEAFF.

The chain links TRBV6-5 to TRBJ2-5; there is no DNA to check the TCRdb D call of TRBD2. Germline V gene lookup returns CDR1 MNHEY and CDR2 SVGAGI. The CDR3 covers 17 residues. This CDR3 reads CASSSTGLAGPQETQYF.

J is TRBJ2-5 and V is TRBV29-1; TCRdb lists TRBD1, though no DNA is available to test this call. The V gene's germline CDR1 is SQVTM and CDR2 ANQGSEA. The CDR3 extends over 14 amino acids. The CDR3 sequence: CSVDFGQGRETQYF.